Presented here are 32 T cell receptor beta chains from one specimen sequenced in a study of T cell responses to AZD1222 COVID-19 vaccine. This table comes from immunoSEQ multiplex PCR, and its TCRdb copy is limited to in-frame clones, with some not included. This table has around 140,000 clones, 92% appearing once. Sequenced here: peripheral blood, sampled 28 days after the second AZD1222 dose. These receptors were collected from an adult who received the AZD1222 COVID-19 vaccine.

V is TRBV30 and J is TRBJ1-1, with TRBD1 as a possible D gene (5 bases). Germline V CDR1 and CDR2: GTSNPN, SVGIG (reference sequence). V lost 2 bases and J 6 bases, leaving 10 bases between the germline ends. This CDR3 has 12 residues. The CDR3 reads CAWSTMGAEAFF. CDR3 sequence (DNA): TGTGCCTGGAGTACTATGGGGGCTGAAGCTTTCTTT.

The J gene is TRBJ1-4, the V gene TRBV28, with D unresolved. This CDR3 has 12 amino acids. Germline lookup yields CDR1 MDHEN and CDR2 SYDVKM. Deletions cut 4 bases from V and 7 bases from J, with 7 bases between. In DNA form, the CDR3 reads TGTGCCAGCAGTTCTTTAGGTGAAAAACTGTTTTTT. Translating gives CASSSLGEKLFF. Using reference TRBV28 and TRBJ1-4 for the parts outside the CDR3, the full variable domain is DVKVTQSSRYLVKRTGEKVFLECVQDMDHENMFWYRQDPGLGLRLIYFSYDVKMKEKGDIPEGYSVSREKKERFSLILESASTNQTSMYLCASSSLGEKLFFGSGTQLSVL.

This chain joins TRBV28 and TRBJ1-4, with a possible D match to TRBD1 (6 bases). The V end lost 7 bases, the J end lost 5 bases, and 17 bases lay between the germline ends. In germline, CDR1 is MDHEN, CDR2 SYDVKM. CDR3 length: 15 amino acids. CDR3 bases: TGTGCCAGCAAGCCGGGGGGCGGACGAAATGAAAAACTGTTTTTT. Its protein product is CASKPGGGRNEKLFF.

This chain's CDR3 is CASSAPKGTSSDGELFF. CDR3 in DNA: TGTGCCAGCAGCGCGCCCAAGGGGACTAGCAGTGACGGGGAGCTGTTTTTT. The chain employs TRBV11-2 and TRBJ2-2, with 9 bases matching TRBD2. The CDR3 is made up of 17 amino acids. Trimming at V came to 5 bases and at J to 7 bases, leaving 14 bases not matched to a gene. Per the germline V gene, CDR1 is SGHAT and CDR2 is FQNNGV.

This chain joins TRBV4-1 and TRBJ2-1; 10 bases agree with TRBD2. V was pared by 5 bases and J by 6 bases, with 7 bases of the junction left unmatched. The germline V gene has CDR1 MGHRA and CDR2 YSYEKL. The CDR3 is 15 amino acids. CDR3: CASSSQRGGRNEQFF. For the CDR3, the DNA is TGCGCCAGCAGCTCTCAGCGGGGGGGCCGCAATGAGCAGTTCTTC.

V and J are TRBV9 and TRBJ1-1; TRBD1 matches 7 bases. Germline trimming cut 3 bases from V and 4 bases from J; bases unmatched to any gene: 6. The CDR3 covers 14 residues. Germline lookup yields CDR1 SGDLS and CDR2 YYNGEE. The CDR3 region is CASSDQGGFTEAFF. In DNA, the CDR3 is TGTGCCAGCAGCGACCAGGGGGGTTTCACTGAAGCTTTCTTT. The full variable domain, with the rest looked up from reference TRBV9 and TRBJ1-1, is DSGVTQTPKHLITATGQRVTLRCSPRSGDLSVYWYQQSLDQGLQFLIQYYNGEERAKGNILERFSAQQFPDLHSELNLSSLELGDSALYFCASSDQGGFTEAFFGQGTRLTVV.

This clone was seen once. J is TRBJ1-1 and V is TRBV7-2, with 7 positions matching TRBD1. CDR3 length: 14 residues. The germline CDR1 and CDR2 sequences are SGHTA and FQGNSA. Unmatched junction bases numbered 8, after V lost 4 bases and J lost 6 bases. The DNA for the CDR3 is TGTGCCAGCAGCTGGGGACAGATGGGCGCTGAAGCTTTCTTT. It yields the protein CASSWGQMGAEAFF. Complete variable domain (other parts from reference TRBV7-2 and TRBJ1-1): GAGVSQSPSNKVTEKGKDVELRCDPISGHTALYWYRQSLGQGLEFLIYFQGNSAPDKSGLPSDRFSAERTGGSVSTLTIQRTQQEDSAVYLCASSWGQMGAEAFFGQGTRLTVV.

CDR3 loop: CATGAGELEAFF. The CDR3 nucleotides are TGTGCCACGGGGGCTGGGGAACTGGAAGCTTTCTTT. This chain uses TRBV19 with TRBJ1-1; D perhaps matches TRBD1 (6 bases). With 10 bases removed from V and 8 bases from J, the gap between germline ends came to 17 bases. Germline loops: CDR1 LNHDA, CDR2 SQIVND (reference sequence). The CDR3 loop spans 12 amino acids.

The rearrangement joins TRBV6-5 to TRBJ2-1, with D hard to call. CDR3 length equals 14 residues. From germline, CDR1 is MNHEY and CDR2 SVGAGI. Trimming cost V 2 bases and J 6 bases, with 11 bases left between them. The CDR3 nucleotides read TGTGCCAGCAGTTACAGTGCTCATCTCAATGAGCAGTTCTTC. It is translated as CASSYSAHLNEQFF.

The DNA for the CDR3 is TGTGCCAGCAGCCTCGCGGGGGCCGAGGGAGGCTACACCTTC. As protein: CASSLAGAEGGYTF. V usage is TRBV6-5 and J usage is TRBJ1-2; D possibly corresponds to TRBD1 (6 bases). V lost 6 bases and J lost 8, with 19 bases in between. Germline V gives CDR1 MNHEY, CDR2 SVGAGI. This CDR3 has 14 amino acids.

Only a few counts were recorded for this clone. The chain carries TRBV6-5 and TRBJ2-2, with 9 bases fitting TRBD2. Germline V gives CDR1 MNHEY, CDR2 SVGAGI. V dropped 11 bases and J dropped 6; count of bases not matched to a gene: 10. This CDR3 is built from 14 residues. CDR3 coding DNA: TGTGCCGCCGGCGGGAGGGCGATGGCCGGGGAGCTGTTTTTT. It yields the protein CAAGGRAMAGELFF.

This clone was picked up one time. The genes are TRBV6-1 and TRBJ2-3, with D unresolved. Germline lookup yields CDR1 MNHNS and CDR2 SASEGT. The CDR3 length is 14 residues. The V gene lost 3 bases and the J gene lost 0 bases, with 7 bases spanning the gap. The CDR3 here is CASSDKGSTDTQYF. In DNA form, the CDR3 reads TGTGCCAGCAGTGATAAGGGCAGCACAGATACGCAGTATTTT.

V usage is TRBV5-1 and J usage is TRBJ1-1; no clear D. The CDR3 runs to 15 residues. Trimming cost V 3 bases and J 4 bases, with 16 bases left between them. Germline V gene data show CDR1 as SGHRS and CDR2 as YFSETQ. In DNA form, the CDR3 reads TGCGCCAGCAGCTCCTCCGCGGGAATTGGCACTGAAGCTTTCTTT. It encodes CASSSSAGIGTEAFF.

This chain links TRBV4-1 with TRBJ2-7, with TRBD1 matching 9 bases. This CDR3 has 15 amino acids. The junction had 4 bases not matched to a gene; V was cut back by 1 base and J by 3 bases. Germline V gives CDR1 MGHRA, CDR2 YSYEKL. The CDR3 DNA sequence: TGCGCCAGCAGCCAAGCGGACAGGGGTGGCTACGAGCAGTACTTC. It codes for CASSQADRGGYEQYF.

The J gene is TRBJ1-5, the V gene TRBV6-5; the D gene is possibly TRBD1 (5 bases). The CDR3 is 13 amino acids. Germline lookup yields CDR1 MNHEY and CDR2 SVGAGI. V lost 9 bases, J lost 5 bases, and 14 bases lay in between. CDR3 bases: TGTGCCAGTCAGGGTGTGGCGCATCAGCCCCAGCATTTT. As protein: CASQGVAHQPQHF.

The rearrangement uses TRBV21-1 and TRBJ2-7; TRBD2 is the table's D call and was not checked against the DNA. TRBV21-1 represents a pseudogene. The CDR3 contains 16 residues. CDR3 DNA sequence: TGTGCCAGCAGCAAAGCCGACTTAGCCATCTCCTACGAGCAGTACTTC. Amino acid sequence: CASSKADLAISYEQYF.

The gene calls are TRBV6-5 and TRBJ1-2; D is unresolved. The CDR3 has 15 amino acids. Trimming removed 3 bases from V and 0 bases from J, with 11 bases in between. The V gene's germline CDR1 is MNHEY and CDR2 SVGAGI. The CDR3 here is CASSYRRTANYGYTF. DNA for the CDR3: TGTGCCAGCAGTTATAGGAGGACGGCTAACTATGGCTACACCTTC.

The table lists this clone with a count of one. The CDR3 nucleotides read TGTGCCAGCAGCCAAGAGAGACTAGCGGGGGGTCCCGGCGAGGATACGCAGTATTTT. The encoded protein is CASSQERLAGGPGEDTQYF. This chain joins TRBV3-1 (or the pseudogene TRBV3-2) and TRBJ2-3; TRBD2 aligns across 13 bases. V trimming: 0 bases; J trimming: 6 bases; junction bases outside the gene matches: 12. Germline V gene sequence: CDR1 LGHDT, CDR2 YNNKEL (reference sequence). This CDR3 comprises 19 residues.

The chain links TRBV24-1 to TRBJ1-5; 11 nucleotides align to TRBD1. The germline gives CDR1 KGHDR, CDR2 SFDVKD. Germline trimming cut 7 bases from V and 16 bases from J; bases unmatched to any gene: 11. The CDR3 is 13 residues long. The CDR3 region has the DNA TGTGCCACCAGAGGAACTTCGGACAGGGGGCTCCATTTT. It yields the protein CATRGTSDRGLHF.

The chain combines TRBV19 with TRBJ1-5; tentative D call: TRBD1 (5 bases). V lost 9 bases and J 7 bases, leaving 19 bases between the germline ends. Germline lookup yields CDR1 LNHDA and CDR2 SQIVND (reference sequence). There are 14 residues in the CDR3. CDR3 DNA sequence: TGTGCCAGCACTGCCGACCTAGGGGAGCAGCCCCAGCATTTT. Protein product: CASTADLGEQPQHF.

The rearrangement uses TRBV19 and TRBJ1-2; D may be TRBD1 (5 bases). This CDR3 is built from 14 residues. Trimming stripped 1 base from V and 4 bases from J, with 10 bases between. CDR1 LNHDA and CDR2 SQIVND come from the germline V gene (reference sequence). CDR3 bases: TGTGCCAGTAGTATAGTGGGGGTCTCCTATGGCTACACCTTC. Its protein is CASSIVGVSYGYTF. Based on the CDR3 plus reference TRBV19 and TRBJ1-2, the full variable domain is DGGITQSPKYLFRKEGQNVTLSCEQNLNHDAMYWYRQDPGQGLRLIYYSQIVNDFQKGDIAEGYSVSREKKESFPLTVTSAQKNPTAFYLCASSIVGVSYGYTFGSGTRLTVV.

The rearrangement uses TRBV2 and TRBJ2-3; 13 bases map to TRBD2. V lost 6 bases and J lost 5; bases outside the gene matches: 8. CDR1 is SNHLY and CDR2 is FYNNEI in the germline V gene. The length of the CDR3 is 16 residues. Here the CDR3 reads CASSKSGLAGLDTQYF. For the CDR3, the DNA is TGTGCCAGCAGCAAATCGGGACTAGCGGGGTTAGATACGCAGTATTTT.

The chain is built from TRBV10-3 and TRBJ1-2, with D unclear. V lost 4 bases and J 3 bases, leaving 12 bases between the germline ends. The CDR3 contains 14 residues. Looked up from germline, CDR1 is ENHRY and CDR2 is SYGVKD. The CDR3 DNA follows: TGTGCCATCAGTGGACCTCTGAGGGACTATGGCTACACCTTC. This codes for CAISGPLRDYGYTF.

This chain links TRBV5-4 with TRBJ2-7, with TRBD1 matching 9 bases. V lost 0 bases, J lost 3 bases, and 1 base stayed unmatched. Germline-derived CDR1 and CDR2 are SGHNT and YYREEE (reference sequence). The length of the CDR3 is 14 residues. The CDR3 here is CASSLATGGYEQYF. CDR3 DNA sequence: TGTGCCAGCAGCTTGGCGACAGGGGGCTACGAGCAGTACTTC.

Concerning this clone itself: The same CDR3 also results from other DNA sequences found in this sample. The chain is built from TRBV5-1 and TRBJ1-1; D is unresolved. Between the trimmed V and J ends, which lost 2 bases and 5 bases, there was a span of 7 bases. There are 12 residues in the CDR3. CDR1 and CDR2 (germline): SGHRS, YFSETQ. CDR3 DNA: TGCGCCAGCAGCTTTACCGGGACTGAAGCTTTCTTT. It encodes CASSFTGTEAFF.

The chain is built from TRBV5-1 and TRBJ1-6, with 10 nucleotides matching TRBD1. Per germline, CDR1 SGHRS and CDR2 YFSETQ. Trimming at V came to 8 bases and at J to 10 bases, leaving 3 bases not matched to a gene. The CDR3 extends over 12 amino acids. In DNA form, the CDR3 reads TGCGCCAGTGGGACAGGGGAATCACCCCTCCACTTT. It specifies CASGTGESPLHF. The variable domain in full, completed from reference TRBV5-1 and TRBJ1-6, reads KAGVTQTPRYLIKTRGQQVTLSCSPISGHRSVSWYQQTPGQGLQFLFEYFSETQRNKGNFPGRFSGRQFSNSRSEMNVSTLELGDSALYLCASGTGESPLHFGNGTRLTVT.

This chain uses TRBV7-9 with TRBJ2-1, with unresolved D. V was pared by 2 bases and J by 7 bases, with 6 bases between. The CDR3 has 12 residues. The germline V gene has CDR1 SEHNR and CDR2 FQNEAQ (reference sequence). The CDR3 nucleotides are TGTGCCAGCAGCTTAAGCAGGAATGAGCAGTTCTTC. It is translated as CASSLSRNEQFF.

This clone has just one count. This rearrangement joins TRBV27 to TRBJ1-1, with D possibly being TRBD1 (5 bases). This CDR3 is 13 amino acids long. The V gene's germline CDR1 is MNHEY and CDR2 SMNVEV (reference sequence). The V end lost 5 bases, the J end lost 1 base, and 8 bases lay between the germline ends. Here the CDR3 DNA reads TGTGCCAGCAGTGGGGGGGGGAACACTGAAGCTTTCTTT. It is translated as CASSGGGNTEAFF.

The genes are TRBV5-1 and TRBJ1-3; D is undetermined. The CDR3 contains 16 residues. The germline V gene encodes CDR1 SGHRS and CDR2 YFSETQ. The V gene lost 1 base and the J gene lost 0 bases, with 11 bases spanning the gap. The CDR3 here is CASSLRLGDSGNTIYF. The CDR3 coding sequence is TGCGCCAGCAGCTTGAGGCTGGGAGACTCTGGAAACACCATATATTTT. Filled out from reference TRBV5-1 and TRBJ1-3, the complete variable domain reads KAGVTQTPRYLIKTRGQQVTLSCSPISGHRSVSWYQQTPGQGLQFLFEYFSETQRNKGNFPGRFSGRQFSNSRSEMNVSTLELGDSALYLCASSLRLGDSGNTIYFGEGSWLTVV.

The chain has TRBV28 and TRBJ1-1; D unresolved. The CDR3 has 12 residues. Per germline, CDR1 MDHEN and CDR2 SYDVKM. V was clipped by 5 bases and J by 6 bases, with 10 bases between them. This CDR3 reads CASSNYSPEAFF. The CDR3 DNA reads TGTGCCAGCAGTAACTACAGTCCTGAAGCTTTCTTT.

The CDR3 coding sequence is TGCAGCGTTGTGGGGCGTGTGTCGAACACTGAAGCTTTCTTT. The encoded protein is CSVVGRVSNTEAFF. The chain recombines TRBV29-1 with TRBJ1-1, with a tentative D call TRBD1 (5 bases). The CDR3 loop spans 14 amino acids. The V gene's germline CDR1 is SQVTM and CDR2 ANQGSEA. The V end was cut by 4 bases, the J end by 1 base, with 13 bases between.

This clone was detected only a few times. Here the CDR3 reads CASSFLRTEQFF. The CDR3 bases are TGTGCCAGCAGCTTTCTAAGGACAGAGCAGTTCTTC. This sequence joins TRBV7-9 and TRBJ2-1; TRBD1 might be the D (5 bases). V lost 3 bases and J 10 bases, leaving 10 bases between the germline ends. CDR1 is SEHNR, CDR2 FQNEAQ, per germline (reference sequence). The CDR3 loop spans 12 amino acids.